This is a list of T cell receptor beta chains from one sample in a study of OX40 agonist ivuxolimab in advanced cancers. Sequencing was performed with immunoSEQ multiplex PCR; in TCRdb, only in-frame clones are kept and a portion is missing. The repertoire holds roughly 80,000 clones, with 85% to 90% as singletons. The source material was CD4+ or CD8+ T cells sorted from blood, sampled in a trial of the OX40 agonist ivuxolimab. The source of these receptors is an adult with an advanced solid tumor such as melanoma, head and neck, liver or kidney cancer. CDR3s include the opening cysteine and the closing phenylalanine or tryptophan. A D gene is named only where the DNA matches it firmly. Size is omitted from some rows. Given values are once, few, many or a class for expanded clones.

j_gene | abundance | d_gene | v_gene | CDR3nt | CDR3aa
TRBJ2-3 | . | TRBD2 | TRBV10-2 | TGCGCCAGCGGCGGGGGAGGGGATACGCAGTATTTT | CASGGGGDTQYF
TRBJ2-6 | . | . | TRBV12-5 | TGTGCTAGTGGTACATACTCAGGACAAAGTCGGGCCAACGTCCTGACTTTC | CASGTYSGQSRANVLTF
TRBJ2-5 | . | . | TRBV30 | TGTGCCTGGAGGACACTTAGCGGTCTAGAGACCCAGTACTTC | CAWRTLSGLETQYF
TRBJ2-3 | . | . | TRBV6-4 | TGTGCCAGCAGTGACTCGATACGGGGGGCCCAGCCGGGTACGCAGTATTTT | CASSDSIRGAQPGTQYF
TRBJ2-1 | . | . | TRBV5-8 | TGTGCCAGCAGCCCCCGGGGGGCCCCATACAATGAGCAGTTCTTC | CASSPRGAPYNEQFF
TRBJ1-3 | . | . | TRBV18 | TGTGCCAGCTCACCCGTGCGGACAGAAGGGGGAAACACCATATATTTT | CASSPVRTEGGNTIYF
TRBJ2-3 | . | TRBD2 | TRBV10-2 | TGCGCCAGTCAACAGGCGGGGGGGCGGGAGAGGACAGATACGCAGTATTTT | CASQQAGGRERTDTQYF
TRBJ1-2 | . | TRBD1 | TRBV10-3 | TGTGCCATCAGTGCCCCCGGACAGGGGGCATATGGCTACACCTTC | CAISAPGQGAYGYTF
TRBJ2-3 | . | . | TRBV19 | TGTGCCAGTAGCTGGGGGATTTCGGAGTATAGCACAGATACGCAGTATTTT | CASSWGISEYSTDTQYF
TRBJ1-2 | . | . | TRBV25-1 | TGTGCCAGCAGTGGGAGCCCGGAGTCCTATGGCTACACCTTC | CASSGSPESYGYTF
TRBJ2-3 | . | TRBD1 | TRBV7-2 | TGTGCCAGCAGCGGAGGTCAGGGGGCGGCAGATACGCAGTATTTT | CASSGGQGAADTQYF
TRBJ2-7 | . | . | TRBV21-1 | TGTGCCAGCAGCATGTACGAGCAGTACTTC | CASSMYEQYF
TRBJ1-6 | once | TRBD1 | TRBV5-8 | TGTGCCAGCAGCCCGAGGAGGACAGGGGCTTCACCCCTCCACTTT | CASSPRRTGASPLHF
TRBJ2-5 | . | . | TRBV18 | TGTGCCAGCTCAGCCCGGACAGATCAAGAGACCCAGTACTTC | CASSARTDQETQYF
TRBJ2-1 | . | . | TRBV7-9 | TGTGCCAGCAGCCTAACATCCACGAGTAGAGAGCAGTTCTTC | CASSLTSTSREQFF
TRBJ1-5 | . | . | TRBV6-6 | TGTGCCAGCAGTTACACAGGGAAGGCCCAGCATTTT | CASSYTGKAQHF
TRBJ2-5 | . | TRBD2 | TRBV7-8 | TGTGCCAGCAGCAGGAGCGGGGTCCAAGAGACCCAGTACTTC | CASSRSGVQETQYF
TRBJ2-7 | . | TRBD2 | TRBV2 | TGTGCCAGCAGTGAGAGCGGGAGTTACTACGAGCAGTACTTC | CASSESGSYYEQYF
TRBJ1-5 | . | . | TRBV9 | TGTGCCAGCAGTAGACAGTCGGAGCTTAGCAATCAGCCCCAGCATTTT | CASSRQSELSNQPQHF
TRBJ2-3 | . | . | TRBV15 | TGTGCCACCAGCAGAGATTCGGCCACAGATACGCAGTATTTT | CATSRDSATDTQYF
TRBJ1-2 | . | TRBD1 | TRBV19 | TGTGCCAGTAGTAGGACAGGGGGGTCCGATGGCTACACCTTC | CASSRTGGSDGYTF
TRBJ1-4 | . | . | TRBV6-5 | TGTGCCAGGCTGGTGGAAAAACTGTTTTTT | CARLVEKLFF
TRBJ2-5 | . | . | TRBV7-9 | TGTGCCAGCAGCTTAGGGAGCTCTTACCGGTTCCAAGAGACCCAGTACTTC | CASSLGSSYRFQETQYF
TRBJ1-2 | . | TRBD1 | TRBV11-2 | TGTGCCAGCAGCCACGGACAGGGACGAATAGGTAACTATGGCTACACCTTC | CASSHGQGRIGNYGYTF
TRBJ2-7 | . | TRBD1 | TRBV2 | TGTGCCAGCAGAGGGACAGATACCTACGAGCAGTACTTC | CASRGTDTYEQYF
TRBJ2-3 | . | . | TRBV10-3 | TGTGCCACCGGGGACGGGAGCGGCACAGATACGCAGTATTTT | CATGDGSGTDTQYF
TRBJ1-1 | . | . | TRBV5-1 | TGCGCCAGCAGCTCCCTGACTCCGGAGACCACTGAAGCTTTCTTT | CASSSLTPETTEAFF
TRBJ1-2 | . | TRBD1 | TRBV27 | TGTGCCAGCAGTTCCCGTCCCGGGACAGGGTCTAACTATGGCTACACCTTC | CASSSRPGTGSNYGYTF
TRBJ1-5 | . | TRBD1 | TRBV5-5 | TGTGCCAGCAGCTTCCAGGGGGAGTTTCAGCCCCAGCATTTT | CASSFQGEFQPQHF
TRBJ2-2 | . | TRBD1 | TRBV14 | TGTGCCAGCAGCCGGATCCGGGACAGGGGGCTCACCGGGGAGCTGTTTTTT | CASSRIRDRGLTGELFF
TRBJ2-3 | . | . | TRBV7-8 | TGTGCCAGCAGCCCACCCGGGCGGGCAAGCACAGATACGCAGTATTTT | CASSPPGRASTDTQYF
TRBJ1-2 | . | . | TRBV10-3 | TGTGCCATCAGGCAACCGAGGCAGCCTCCTAACTATGGCTACACCTTC | CAIRQPRQPPNYGYTF